Sequencing of this T cell receptor beta chain was carried out in a study of graft-versus-host responses after intestinal transplantation. Germline CDR1 SGHNT, CDR2 YYREEE (reference sequence). The germline V and J ends were trimmed by 2 bases and 0 bases, with 12 bases remaining between them. The CDR3 spans 16 residues. Produced via immunoSEQ multiplex PCR; TCRdb's table is partial and in-frame only. The sample includes 20,000 to 25,000 clones, around 80% of them seen just once. From the graft tissue, intraepithelial and lamina propria lymphocytes were released through processing. This receptor was obtained from a human patient who received an intestinal transplant, so some T cells may come from the graft donor. The chain couples TRBV5-4 to TRBJ1-3, with D perhaps matching TRBD1 (5 bases). The sequencing used ileum tissue, collected 12 days after intestinal transplant. CDR3 in amino acids: CASSFGTASSGNTIYF. The CDR3 coding sequence is TGTGCCAGCAGCTTTGGGACTGCCAGCTCTGGAAACACCATATATTTT.